This record covers a single T cell receptor (beta chain). The antigen is not known. These data belong to a study of graft-versus-host responses after intestinal transplantation. Overall study context: All recipients were transplanted with multivisceral, liver-intestinal, or isolated intestinal grafts. Anti-thymocyte globulin induction, then tacrolimus and steroids for about three years, went to all recipients.

V shed 5 bases and J 7 bases; nucleotides not matched to a gene: 12. The germline CDR1 and CDR2 sequences are MNHEY and SMNVEV (reference sequence). The CDR3 contains 16 residues. The data were produced by immunoSEQ multiplex PCR, yet TCRdb's version contains in-frame clones alone and is incomplete. This table holds tens of thousands of clones, just under 95% found once. Study-wide findings and caveats: Among recipient marrow samples, GvH clones were found; some appeared first in ileum or blood. Allografts from individuals with graft-donor T cell macrochimerism displayed high graft-versus-host to host-versus-graft clonal ratios.

The rearrangement links TRBV27 to TRBJ2-1, with 9 bases lining up with TRBD1. The sequence was obtained from a human donor who received an intestinal transplant. The starting material was unstimulated CD4+ T cells sorted from spleen or lymph node cells, obtained before intestinal transplant. CDR3 in DNA: TGTGCCAGCAGTCCGCGGGTCGGGACAGGGAGGAATGAGCAGTTCTTC. This codes for CASSPRVGTGRNEQFF.